This passage covers 21 T cell receptor beta chains from one sample sequenced in a study of identical twins. TCRdb reprocessed the 5' RACE reads via MiXCR and lists one record per CDR3 protein. In the table there are 700,000 or so distinct CDR3 sequences, 8.6% of which are singletons. These data are also associated with another study on yellow fever vaccine responses in identical twins.

Specimen: PBMCs. The receptors were sampled from a woman aged 18 to 35 in good health.

This clonotype was counted ten times or more. The chain uses TRBV27 and TRBJ2-7; no clear D. Trimming shortened V by 3 bases and J by 6 bases, and 9 bases separated the two germline ends. The germline V gene encodes CDR1 MNHEY and CDR2 SMNVEV (reference sequence). The CDR3 is made up of 12 amino acids. CDR3 coding DNA: TGTGCCAGCAGTTTTAACGGTGGCGAGCAGTACTTC. Amino acid sequence: CASSFNGGEQYF.

This clonotype occurred a few times. The J gene is TRBJ2-3, the V gene TRBV7-3; TRBD2 matches at 7 bases. The V and J ends lost 5 bases and 0 bases, in that order; junction bases with no gene match: 8. The CDR3 is 16 amino acids. Germline CDR1 and CDR2: SGHTA and FQGTGA. In DNA, the CDR3 is TGTGCCAGCAGCCGAGCGGGGACCACTAGCACAGATACGCAGTATTTT. It specifies CASSRAGTTSTDTQYF.

This clonotype turned up a few times. The V call is TRBV12-3 or TRBV12-4, the J call TRBJ2-2, with 10 bases that match TRBD2. J lost 6 bases, V lost 6 bases, and 16 bases had no gene match. CDR3 length: 18 residues. CDR3 sequence (DNA): TGTGCCAGCAGAATCGACAGTTGGCTAGCGGGAGTATCCGGGGAGCTGTTTTTT. This gives the protein CASRIDSWLAGVSGELFF.

The rearrangement uses TRBV7-9 and TRBJ2-1; 8 nucleotides match TRBD1. This CDR3 comprises 15 residues. J was trimmed by 6 bases and V by 5 bases; bases with no gene match: 9. Germline V gives CDR1 SEHNR, CDR2 FQNEAQ (reference sequence). In DNA form, the CDR3 reads TGTGCCAGCAGCCCCCGGACAGGGTGGAGCAATGAGCAGTTCTTC. Translating it yields CASSPRTGWSNEQFF.

This clonotype has a handful of counts. The chain carries TRBV9 and TRBJ2-3; D may match TRBD1 or TRBD2 (5 bases each). The CDR3 is 15 residues long. The ends were cut back, 2 bases at V and 4 bases at J, with 14 bases in the middle. Germline V gene data show CDR1 as SGDLS and CDR2 as YYNGEE. Here the CDR3 DNA reads TGTGCCAGCAGCGTGGTCGGGGCGCTCGCAGATACGCAGTATTTT. Its translation is CASSVVGALADTQYF. The variable domain in full, completed from reference TRBV9 and TRBJ2-3, reads DSGVTQTPKHLITATGQRVTLRCSPRSGDLSVYWYQQSLDQGLQFLIQYYNGEERAKGNILERFSAQQFPDLHSELNLSSLELGDSALYFCASSVVGALADTQYFGPGTRLTVL.

There are a few counts of this clonotype. The CDR3, as DNA: TGTGCCAGCAGGGGGGAGAACACAGATACGCAGTATTTT. Protein: CASRGENTDTQYF. The chain combines TRBV6-1 with TRBJ2-3; possibly TRBD1 or TRBD2 for D (5 bases each). Trimming cost V 6 bases and J 2 bases, with 9 bases left between them. Per germline, CDR1 MNHNS and CDR2 SASEGT. The CDR3 is 13 residues long.

The table lists this clonotype with many counts. The chain joins TRBV5-1 to TRBJ2-6, with D perhaps matching TRBD2 (5 bases). Germline V CDR1 and CDR2: SGHRS, YFSETQ. The CDR3 length is 15 residues. V was clipped by 4 bases and J by 0 bases, with 8 bases between them. CDR3 region: CASSVGSSGANVLTF. CDR3 nucleotides: TGCGCCAGCAGCGTTGGGAGCTCTGGGGCCAACGTCCTGACTTTC.

The chain uses TRBV5-1 and TRBJ2-6; D call uncertain. The germline CDR1 and CDR2 sequences are SGHRS and YFSETQ. This CDR3 is built from 16 residues. Trimming pared 2 bases from V and 1 base from J, leaving 10 bases between. CDR3 sequence (DNA): TGCGCCAGCAGCTTCTCCCCTGCGTCTGGGGCCAACGTCCTGACTTTC. This gives the protein CASSFSPASGANVLTF.

This clonotype has ten or more counts. This chain links TRBV12-3 or TRBV12-4 with TRBJ1-6; D might be TRBD1 (5 bases). The CDR3 length is 14 residues. V was pared by 3 bases and J by 8 bases, with 11 bases between. The CDR3 sequence: CASSFSGSDSPLHF. Written as DNA, the CDR3 is TGTGCCAGCAGTTTTTCAGGGAGTGATTCACCCCTCCACTTT.

On this clonotype: A read error may explain this, as a much larger clone is one base away. CDR3 bases: TGTGCCAGCAGCCAAGTCGGGACTTTAAAAGAGACCCGGTACTTC. Its translation: CASSQVGTLKETRYF. This chain links TRBV14 with TRBJ2-5; a weak D match, TRBD2 (6 bases). The germline V gene encodes CDR1 SGHDN and CDR2 FVKESK. This CDR3 has 15 amino acids.

There are a few counts of this clonotype. This sequence joins TRBV24-1 and TRBJ2-1; 10 nucleotides match TRBD2. This CDR3 contains 17 residues. Germline-derived CDR1 and CDR2 are KGHDR and SFDVKD. The trim removed 1 base at V and 4 bases at J, leaving 6 bases unmatched. The CDR3 sequence is CATSDFQRGGKYNEQFF. The CDR3 region has the DNA TGTGCCACCAGTGATTTCCAGCGGGGGGGGAAATACAATGAGCAGTTCTTC.

This clonotype was counted at least ten times. This chain joins TRBV6-1 and TRBJ2-7, with D uncertain. CDR3 length: 13 residues. Germline CDR1 MNHNS, CDR2 SASEGT. V lost 6 bases and J 2 bases, leaving 11 bases between the germline ends. Written as DNA, the CDR3 is TGTGCCAGCAGCGAGCTGGGGACCTACGAGCAGTACTTC. Protein product: CASSELGTYEQYF.

This clonotype turned up a few times. This chain connects TRBV6-5 to TRBJ2-7; D remains ambiguous. With 0 bases removed from V and 2 bases from J, the gap between germline ends came to 5 bases. The CDR3 consists of 13 residues. The germline gives CDR1 MNHEY, CDR2 SVGAGI. CDR3: CASSYSWAYEQYF. The CDR3 DNA is TGTGCCAGCAGTTACTCGTGGGCCTACGAGCAGTACTTC.

The rearrangement links TRBV6-5 to TRBJ2-1, with a weak D call TRBD2 (6 bases). Deletions cut 2 bases from V and 5 bases from J, with 10 bases between. Germline V lookup: CDR1 MNHEY, CDR2 SVGAGI. This CDR3 region has 14 residues. CDR3 bases: TGTGCCAGCAGTTACATGCGGGGCCACAATGAGCAGTTCTTC. It encodes CASSYMRGHNEQFF.

There are a few counts of this clonotype. The rearrangement joins TRBV6-1 to TRBJ2-5, with TRBD2 matching over 11 bases. V shed 10 bases, J shed 7 bases, and the junction held 14 bases outside the gene matches. The germline V gene has CDR1 MNHNS and CDR2 SASEGT. The CDR3 runs 15 residues. The CDR3 loop is CATHTSGSFEGTQYF. CDR3 DNA: TGTGCCACCCATACTAGCGGGAGTTTCGAGGGGACCCAGTACTTC.

This rearrangement joins TRBV29-1 to TRBJ2-3; TRBD1 matches 7 bases. This CDR3 has 13 amino acids. V shed 7 bases and J 6 bases; nucleotides not matched to a gene: 10. Looked up from germline, CDR1 is SQVTM and CDR2 is ANQGSEA. CDR3 amino acids: CSATVQGVDTQYF. The CDR3 DNA is TGCAGCGCCACGGTGCAGGGGGTGGATACGCAGTATTTT.

The chain links TRBV7-8 to TRBJ2-7; TRBD1 might be the D (6 bases). Germline V gives CDR1 SGHVS, CDR2 FQNEAQ. This CDR3 is 16 amino acids long. V lost 7 bases, J lost 4 bases, and 23 bases lay in between. The CDR3 nucleotides are TGTGCCAGCATTTCAGGCCAGGGGCTAGGAGGTTACGAGCAGTACTTC. Protein: CASISGQGLGGYEQYF.

The chain carries TRBV7-9 and TRBJ2-5, with TRBD2 as a possible D gene (6 bases). V shed 0 bases and J shed 1 base, with 15 bases lying between them. This CDR3 contains 17 residues. Germline V CDR1 and CDR2: SEHNR, FQNEAQ (reference sequence). The CDR3 sequence: CASSLAGGAPPQETQYF. The CDR3 bases are TGTGCCAGCAGCTTAGCCGGGGGAGCGCCTCCCCAAGAGACCCAGTACTTC.

The chain links TRBV6-2 or TRBV6-3 to TRBJ1-2, with 8 bases lining up with TRBD1. The J segment lost 4 bases and the V segment lost 5 bases, leaving 6 bases of the junction unmatched. The CDR3 loop spans 14 amino acids. Germline-derived CDR1 and CDR2 are MNHEY and SVGEGT. DNA for the CDR3: TGTGCCAGCAGTGGCGGACAGGGTACCTATGGCTACACCTTC. This gives the protein CASSGGQGTYGYTF.

This clonotype was detected only a few times. This chain uses TRBV28 with TRBJ1-1; TRBD1 might be the D (6 bases). The V and J ends lost 5 bases and 1 base respectively, with 20 bases between them. Germline V gene lookup returns CDR1 MDHEN and CDR2 SYDVKM. The CDR3 runs to 17 residues. The CDR3 protein is CASSPWDDTGKNTEAFF. In DNA form, the CDR3 reads TGTGCCAGCAGTCCCTGGGACGACACAGGGAAGAACACTGAAGCTTTCTTT.

The chain is built from TRBV11-2 and TRBJ2-3; D remains unclear. Trimming left V 0 bases short and J 5 bases short, with 9 bases between. CDR3 length: 14 residues. Germline V gene data show CDR1 as SGHAT and CDR2 as FQNNGV. The CDR3 bases are TGTGCCAGCAGCTTAGATGGTAGAGGAGATACGCAGTATTTT. It translates to CASSLDGRGDTQYF.